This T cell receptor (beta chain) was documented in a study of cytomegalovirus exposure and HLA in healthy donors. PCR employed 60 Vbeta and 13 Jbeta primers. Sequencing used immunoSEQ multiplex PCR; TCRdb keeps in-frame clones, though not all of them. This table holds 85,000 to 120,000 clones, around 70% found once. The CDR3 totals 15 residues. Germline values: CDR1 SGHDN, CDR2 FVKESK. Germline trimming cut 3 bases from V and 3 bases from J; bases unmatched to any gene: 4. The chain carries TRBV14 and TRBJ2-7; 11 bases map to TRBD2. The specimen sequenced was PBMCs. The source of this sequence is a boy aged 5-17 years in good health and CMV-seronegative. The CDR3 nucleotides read TGTGCCAGCAGCCACACTAGCGGGAGTCTCTACGAGCAGTACTTC. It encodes CASSHTSGSLYEQYF.